This entry features one T cell receptor beta chain sequence. This specimen comes from a study of tumor-infiltrating lymphocytes in oesophageal squamous cell carcinoma. TCRdb analysed the PCR reads with MiXCR anew, one entry per CDR3 protein. The sample shows fewer than 16,000 distinct CDR3 sequences, around 48% of them seen only once. Germline loops: CDR1 MNHEY, CDR2 SMNVEV (reference sequence). The CDR3 contains 14 residues. After removal of 5 bases from V and 2 bases from J, the junction contained 4 bases not matched to a gene. This sequence joins TRBV27 and TRBJ2-5; TRBD1 agrees at 8 bases. This clonotype was sampled from a male donor with esophageal squamous cell carcinoma. The sequencing sample was made of esophageal tumor tissue. CDR3 in amino acids: CASSAQGGQETQYF. DNA for the CDR3: TGTGCCAGCAGTGCACAGGGGGGACAAGAGACCCAGTACTTC.